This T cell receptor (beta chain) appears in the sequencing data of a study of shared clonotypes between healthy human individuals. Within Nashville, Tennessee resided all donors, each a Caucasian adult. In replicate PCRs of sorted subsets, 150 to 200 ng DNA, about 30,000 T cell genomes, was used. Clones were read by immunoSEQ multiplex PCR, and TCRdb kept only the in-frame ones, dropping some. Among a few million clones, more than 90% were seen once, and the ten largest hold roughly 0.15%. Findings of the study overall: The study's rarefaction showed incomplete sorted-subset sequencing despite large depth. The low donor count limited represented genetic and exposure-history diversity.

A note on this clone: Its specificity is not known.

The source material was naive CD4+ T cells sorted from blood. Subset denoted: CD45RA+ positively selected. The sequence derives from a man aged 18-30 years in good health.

This CDR3 reads CASSFAGRGTGELFF. Here the CDR3 DNA reads TGTGCCAGCAGTTTCGCGGGTAGGGGCACCGGGGAGCTGTTTTTT. This chain joins TRBV28 and TRBJ2-2; D possibly uses TRBD1 or TRBD2 (5 bases each). This CDR3 contains 15 residues. Germline V CDR1 and CDR2: MDHEN, SYDVKM. Between the trimmed V and J ends, which lost 3 bases and 4 bases, there was a span of 12 bases.